This TCR beta chain was identified in a study of shared clonotypes between healthy human individuals. The germline V gene encodes CDR1 SGHAT and CDR2 FQNNGV. CDR3 length: 12 residues. Between the trimmed V and J ends, which lost 5 bases and 10 bases, there was a span of 12 bases. Generated by immunoSEQ multiplex PCR, the TCRdb table keeps only in-frame clones and is missing some. The data contain about 680,000 clones, 74% of them singletons. The sample holds a few counts of this clone. The clonotype was recovered from a woman between 25 and 40 years old in good health. J is TRBJ2-1 and V is TRBV11-2; the D gene is possibly TRBD1 (6 bases). The specimen was memory CD4+ T cells sorted from blood. Subset given: CD45RA-negative fraction. The CDR3 coding sequence is TGTGCCAGCAGCAACAGGGTCGGGGAGCAGTTCTTC. It specifies CASSNRVGEQFF. Using reference TRBV11-2 and TRBJ2-1 for the parts outside the CDR3, the full variable domain is EAGVAQSPRYKIIEKRQSVAFWCNPISGHATLYWYQQILGQGPKLLIQFQNNGVVDDSQLPKDRFSAERLKGVDSTLKIQPAKLEDSAVYLCASSNRVGEQFFGPGTRLTVL.